The 26 T cell receptor beta chains in this list originate from one sample, sequenced in a study of cytomegalovirus exposure and HLA in healthy donors. The primer mix had 60 Vbeta and 13 Jbeta primers. Clones were sequenced by immunoSEQ multiplex PCR, and TCRdb holds only the in-frame ones, with some missing. Of approximately 32,000 clones in the sample, 85% to 95% were seen once. Source material: PBMCs. The receptors originated from a woman under 30 in good health and CMV-seronegative.

This clone was counted a few times. The chain couples TRBV9 to TRBJ2-2, with 8 bases aligning to TRBD2. Per the germline V gene, CDR1 is SGDLS and CDR2 is YYNGEE. CDR3 length: 17 residues. The junction had 8 bases not matched to a gene; V was cut back by 1 base and J by 3 bases. The CDR3 spells CASSVSGRGGYTGELFF. In nucleotides, the CDR3 is TGTGCCAGCAGCGTATCCGGGAGGGGCGGGTACACCGGGGAGCTGTTTTTT.

The chain has TRBV21-1 and TRBJ2-7; TRBD1, the table's D call, was not compared with the DNA. TRBV21-1 is classified as a pseudogene. The CDR3 length is 15 residues. The CDR3 loop is CASSPPGQGIYEQYF. Written as DNA, the CDR3 is TGTGCCAGCAGCCCCCCGGGACAGGGCATCTACGAGCAGTACTTC.

The genes are TRBV27 and TRBJ2-1; TRBD2 agrees at 9 bases. Trimming removed 3 bases from V and 11 bases from J; junction bases left unmatched: 14. Germline CDR1 and CDR2: MNHEY and SMNVEV (reference sequence). The CDR3 contains 16 residues. This CDR3 reads CASSFPSGMRTGKQFF. For the CDR3, the DNA is TGTGCCAGCAGTTTTCCTAGCGGGATGAGAACCGGTAAGCAGTTCTTC.

This clone was counted between two and nine times. The J gene is TRBJ2-1, the V gene TRBV27; 9 positions agree with TRBD2. V shed 3 bases and J 0 bases; nucleotides not matched to a gene: 0. This CDR3 is built from 15 residues. Per germline, CDR1 MNHEY and CDR2 SMNVEV (reference sequence). Here the CDR3 DNA reads TGTGCCAGCAGTTTTAGCGGGAGCTCCTACAATGAGCAGTTCTTC. This translates into CASSFSGSSYNEQFF.

The V gene is TRBV5-1, the J gene TRBJ2-2; 7 bases align to TRBD2. This CDR3 has 16 amino acids. Germline V lookup: CDR1 SGHRS, CDR2 YFSETQ. After removal of 4 bases from V and 0 bases from J, the junction contained 6 bases not matched to a gene. In DNA form, the CDR3 reads TGCGCCAGCAGCACCGCCCTAGCGGCGAACACCGGGGAGCTGTTTTTT. It specifies CASSTALAANTGELFF.

The chain employs TRBV20-1 and TRBJ2-7; perhaps TRBD1 as D (6 bases). V was shortened by 4 bases and J by 2 bases, with 6 bases between the two germline ends. This CDR3 has 11 amino acids. CDR1 is DFQATT and CDR2 is SNEGSKA in the germline V gene (reference sequence). The CDR3 reads CSANRAYEQYF. DNA for the CDR3: TGCAGTGCTAACAGGGCCTACGAGCAGTACTTC.

V and J are TRBV28 and TRBJ1-4; D unclear. This CDR3 spans 11 amino acids. The V end lost 5 bases, the J end lost 8 bases, and 6 bases lay between the germline ends. Germline V gene data show CDR1 as MDHEN and CDR2 as SYDVKM. CDR3: CASSLREKLFF. CDR3 DNA sequence: TGTGCCAGCAGTCTGCGAGAAAAACTGTTTTTT.

The genes are TRBV7-9 and TRBJ1-1, with D possibly TRBD1 on 5 matching bases. CDR1 and CDR2 (germline): SEHNR, FQNEAQ (reference sequence). The CDR3 runs 19 residues. V lost 4 bases and J 2 bases, leaving 26 bases between the germline ends. The CDR3 is CASSSLRRAGGRANTEAFF. The CDR3 DNA follows: TGTGCCAGCAGCTCCCTACGACGCGCGGGGGGGAGGGCAAACACTGAAGCTTTCTTT.

The sample holds a few counts of this clone. The chain carries TRBV11-2 and TRBJ2-3; a possible D gene is TRBD1 (6 bases). Trimming pared 4 bases from V and 0 bases from J, leaving 11 bases between. Germline V gives CDR1 SGHAT, CDR2 FQNNGV. The CDR3 totals 15 residues. CDR3 sequence reads: CASSWGPGSTDTQYF. The CDR3 coding sequence is TGTGCCAGCAGCTGGGGGCCGGGTAGCACAGATACGCAGTATTTT.

The rearrangement uses TRBV4-1 and TRBJ1-4, with 10 bases lining up with TRBD1. Germline values: CDR1 MGHRA, CDR2 YSYEKL. The CDR3 sequence is 16 residues long. The trim removed 4 bases at V and 7 bases at J, leaving 9 bases unmatched. CDR3 residues: CASSPRDRGSGEKLFF. CDR3 in DNA: TGCGCCAGCAGCCCCCGGGACAGGGGTTCTGGTGAAAAACTGTTTTTT.

The chain combines TRBV18 with TRBJ2-5, with TRBD2 identical over 9 bases. The germline V gene encodes CDR1 KGHSH and CDR2 LQKENI. CDR3 length equals 15 residues. The V gene end was trimmed by 4 bases and the J gene end by 4 bases; junction bases not matched to a gene: 7. The CDR3 loop is CASSLSGSSGETQYF. The DNA of the CDR3 is TGTGCCAGCTCACTTAGCGGGAGCTCGGGAGAGACCCAGTACTTC. The whole variable domain, filled in from reference TRBV18 and TRBJ2-5, reads NAGVMQNPRHLVRRRGQEARLRCSPMKGHSHVYWYRQLPEEGLKFMVYLQKENIIDESGMPKERFSAEFPKEGPSILRIQQVVRGDSAAYFCASSLSGSSGETQYFGPGTRLLVL.

This rearrangement joins TRBV5-1 to TRBJ1-1; unclear D gene. Trimming took off 4 bases at V and 0 bases at J, with 16 bases between the two ends. This CDR3 comprises 16 residues. From germline, CDR1 is SGHRS and CDR2 YFSETQ. CDR3 sequence (DNA): TGCGCCAGCAGCCAGGAGGTCATGGCACTGAACACTGAAGCTTTCTTT. It yields the protein CASSQEVMALNTEAFF.

V and J are TRBV4-3 and TRBJ2-3, with TRBD2 identical over 16 bases. V was clipped by 0 bases and J by 4 bases; unmatched bases: 7. CDR1 LGHNA and CDR2 YSLEER come from the germline V gene. CDR3 length: 19 amino acids. This chain's CDR3 is CASSQEGTSGRAAADTQYF. CDR3 in DNA: TGCGCCAGCAGCCAAGAGGGGACTAGCGGGAGGGCCGCGGCAGATACGCAGTATTTT.

The chain combines TRBV7-9 with TRBJ1-2, with TRBD1 identical over 7 bases. There are 13 residues in the CDR3. CDR1 is SEHNR, CDR2 FQNEAQ, per germline (reference sequence). Losses at the gene ends were 5 bases for V and 4 bases for J; bases not matched to a gene: 4. The CDR3 DNA sequence: TGTGCCAGCAGCCTCCGGACAGGCTATGGCTACACCTTC. Its protein product is CASSLRTGYGYTF.

Details on this clone: Other DNA sequences in this sample translate to the same CDR3. V gene TRBV4-2 combines with J gene TRBJ1-2, with 7 bases fitting TRBD1. CDR3 size: 17 residues. J gave up 4 bases and V 1 base, and 12 bases lay outside the gene matches. Germline V gives CDR1 LGHNA, CDR2 YNFKEQ. The CDR3 reads CASSQVSLRDSLYGYTF. The CDR3 region has the DNA TGTGCCAGCAGCCAAGTTTCGTTACGGGACAGCCTCTATGGCTACACCTTC.

The chain has TRBV4-1 and TRBJ2-5; a weak D match, TRBD1 (6 bases). The germline gives CDR1 MGHRA, CDR2 YSYEKL. Trimming removed 0 bases at V and 0 bases at J, with 14 bases between. This CDR3 has 17 amino acids. The CDR3 coding sequence is TGCGCCAGCAGCCAAGATTCCCGGACAGTGTACCAAGAGACCCAGTACTTC. Translation: CASSQDSRTVYQETQYF.

V and J are TRBV5-5 and TRBJ2-7; TRBD1 agrees at 7 bases. CDR1 and CDR2 from the germline V gene are SGHKS and YYEKEE (reference sequence). The V gene end was trimmed by 0 bases and the J gene end by 6 bases; junction bases not matched to a gene: 6. The CDR3 sequence is 14 residues long. The CDR3 sequence: CASSLGTGPREQYF. The CDR3 DNA follows: TGTGCCAGCAGCTTGGGGACAGGCCCTCGCGAGCAGTACTTC. The variable domain in full, completed from reference TRBV5-5 and TRBJ2-7, reads DAGVTQSPTHLIKTRGQQVTLRCSPISGHKSVSWYQQVLGQGPQFIFQYYEKEERGRGNFPDRFSARQFPNYSSELNVNALLLGDSALYLCASSLGTGPREQYFGPGTRLTVT.

This rearrangement joins TRBV9 to TRBJ1-1; D not certain. Germline CDR1 reads SGDLS; CDR2 reads YYNGEE. This CDR3 contains 12 residues. V lost 4 bases to trimming and J lost 5 bases, with 9 bases between them. The DNA of the CDR3 is TGTGCCAGCAGCCCCCCGGGGACTGAAGCTTTCTTT. It is translated as CASSPPGTEAFF.

The chain has TRBV6-5 and TRBJ2-1, with TRBD2 matching 9 bases. Germline V gene data show CDR1 as MNHEY and CDR2 as SVGAGI. J lost 5 bases, V lost 11 bases, and 10 bases had no gene match. CDR3 size: 14 residues. The CDR3 nucleotides are TGTGCCCCCCTGGCGGGAGGGAGTAACAATGAGCAGTTCTTC. Its translation is CAPLAGGSNNEQFF.

The chain recombines TRBV2 with TRBJ2-7; 7 bases line up with TRBD1. The CDR3 is 15 residues long. Losses at the gene ends were 6 bases for V and 3 bases for J; bases not matched to a gene: 11. Germline CDR1 and CDR2: SNHLY and FYNNEI. CDR3 sequence reads: CASRRDRVGVYEQYF. The CDR3 DNA reads TGTGCCAGCAGGAGAGACAGGGTTGGAGTCTACGAGCAGTACTTC.

The table lists this clone with a count of one. The chain recombines TRBV28 with TRBJ2-5; 9 bases fit TRBD1. The CDR3 consists of 16 residues. The trim removed 2 bases at V and 4 bases at J, leaving 8 bases unmatched. Per the germline V gene, CDR1 is MDHEN and CDR2 is SYDVKM. This CDR3 is CASSLPGQGIGETQYF. For the CDR3, the DNA is TGTGCCAGCAGTTTACCGGGACAGGGAATCGGAGAGACCCAGTACTTC.

The rearrangement uses TRBV6-5 and TRBJ1-1; D is perhaps TRBD1 (6 bases). This CDR3 is 13 amino acids long. Trimming pared 10 bases from V and 6 bases from J, leaving 18 bases between. CDR1 and CDR2 (germline): MNHEY, SVGAGI. The CDR3 sequence: CAISPLRGSEAFF. The DNA of the CDR3 is TGTGCCATCAGCCCATTAAGGGGGTCTGAAGCTTTCTTT.

The chain has TRBV10-2 and TRBJ1-2; 8 bases are shared with TRBD1. CDR3 length: 15 residues. Germline V gene data show CDR1 as WSHSY and CDR2 as SAAADI. The V segment lost 9 bases and the J segment 4 bases; nucleotides outside the gene matches: 13. CDR3 bases: TGCGCCAGTGGGGACAGGTTCAACGGTGGCTATGGCTACACCTTC. Translated, it gives CASGDRFNGGYGYTF.

The chain employs TRBV19 and TRBJ1-5, with TRBD1 as a possible D gene (6 bases). This CDR3 spans 16 amino acids. Germline assignment: CDR1 LNHDA and CDR2 SQIVND (reference sequence). V lost 3 bases, J lost 0 bases, and 12 bases lay in between. The CDR3: CASSMRGRGSNQPQHF. The CDR3 bases are TGTGCCAGTAGTATGAGGGGCAGGGGTAGCAATCAGCCCCAGCATTTT.

The chain employs TRBV28 and TRBJ1-3; D uncertain. CDR1 and CDR2 from the germline V gene are MDHEN and SYDVKM. CDR3 size: 14 residues. V lost 3 bases and J 4 bases, leaving 10 bases between the germline ends. CDR3 residues: CASSFEGLGNTIYF. Written as DNA, the CDR3 is TGTGCCAGCAGTTTTGAGGGTCTGGGAAACACCATATATTTT.

The chain's CDR3 is CASSQGPGQSRVEQYF. Here the CDR3 DNA reads TGCGCCAGCAGCCAAGGACCGGGACAGTCCCGAGTGGAGCAGTACTTC. The chain is built from TRBV4-1 and TRBJ2-7; 7 bases are shared with TRBD1. The germline CDR1 and CDR2 sequences are MGHRA and YSYEKL. V lost 1 base, J lost 7 bases, and 13 bases stayed unmatched. The CDR3 runs 16 residues.